One sample yielded the 10 T cell receptor beta chains listed below, sequenced in a study of cytomegalovirus exposure and HLA in healthy donors. Researchers ran the PCR with 60 Vbeta and 13 Jbeta primers. Sequenced by immunoSEQ multiplex PCR; TCRdb stores in-frame clones only, minus some. Of 160,000 or so clones in the sample, roughly 88% were seen once. The sequencing sample was made of PBMCs. These receptors originate from a woman between 18 and 30 years old in good health and CMV-seronegative.

V usage is TRBV6-5 and J usage is TRBJ1-2; D is possibly TRBD1 (5 bases). This CDR3 comprises 15 residues. Germline V gene data show CDR1 as MNHEY and CDR2 as SVGAGI. V was pared by 4 bases and J by 4 bases, with 16 bases between. CDR3 sequence reads: CASSSGVGTTYGYTF. The CDR3, as DNA: TGTGCCAGCAGTTCGGGGGTCGGGACTACCTATGGCTACACCTTC.

The V call is TRBV7-9, the J call TRBJ1-2; maybe TRBD1 (5 bases). Trimming took off 5 bases at V and 5 bases at J, with 12 bases between the two ends. The CDR3 is 13 amino acids. CDR1 SEHNR and CDR2 FQNEAQ come from the germline V gene (reference sequence). DNA of the CDR3: TGTGCCAGCAGCCCTCCAGCAGGGTATGGCTACACCTTC. Its translation is CASSPPAGYGYTF. The full variable domain, in which reference TRBV7-9 and TRBJ1-2 provide the parts outside the CDR3, is DTGVSQNPRHKITKRGQNVTFRCDPISEHNRLYWYRQTLGQGPEFLTYFQNEAQLEKSRLLSDRFSAERPKGSFSTLEIQRTEQGDSAMYLCASSPPAGYGYTFGSGTRLTVV.

This chain uses TRBV6-1 with TRBJ2-2; TRBD2 might be the D (6 bases). Between the trimmed V and J ends, which lost 7 bases and 6 bases, there was a span of 15 bases. CDR1 is MNHNS and CDR2 is SASEGT in the germline V gene. The CDR3 length is 14 residues. DNA of the CDR3: TGTGCCAGCACTTTGATTAGGGAGGCCGGGGAGCTGTTTTTT. It codes for CASTLIREAGELFF.

The chain couples TRBV5-1 to TRBJ2-7; no clear D. V gave up 0 bases and J gave up 0 bases, with 10 bases separating them. Germline V CDR1 and CDR2: SGHRS, YFSETQ. The CDR3 runs to 15 residues. CDR3 amino acids: CASSLVAQLSYEQYF. The CDR3 region has the DNA TGCGCCAGCAGCTTGGTAGCCCAACTCTCCTACGAGCAGTACTTC.

This clone was counted only a few times. CDR3 loop: CAGETETYEQYF. CDR3 sequence (DNA): TGTGCCGGCGAGACAGAAACCTACGAGCAGTACTTC. The chain joins TRBV7-9 to TRBJ2-5, with D maybe TRBD1 (5 bases). Near its end, the DNA agrees better with TRBJ2-7, so the J call may be wrong. Germline V gene lookup returns CDR1 SEHNR and CDR2 FQNEAQ (reference sequence). The CDR3 contains 12 residues.

This clone showed up just a few times. The chain recombines TRBV18 with TRBJ2-5; 12 bases line up with TRBD2. J was trimmed by 5 bases and V by 4 bases; bases with no gene match: 8. The germline V gene has CDR1 KGHSH and CDR2 LQKENI. The CDR3 runs to 16 residues. The CDR3 DNA reads as TGTGCCAGCTCACGAACACTAGCGGGGGGTACGGAGACCCAGTACTTC. This gives the protein CASSRTLAGGTETQYF.

This clone was recorded a few times. The genes are TRBV29-1 and TRBJ2-3; the D gene is possibly TRBD2 (6 bases). The CDR3 is 12 residues long. V was shortened by 7 bases and J by 1 base, with 9 bases between the two germline ends. Germline V gene lookup returns CDR1 SQVTM and CDR2 ANQGSEA. The CDR3 loop is CSGRGGTDTQYF. The CDR3 nucleotides read TGCAGCGGGAGGGGCGGCACAGATACGCAGTATTTT.

The chain recombines TRBV11-2 with TRBJ2-2, with a possible D match to TRBD1 (5 bases). The CDR3 runs 16 residues. Germline-derived CDR1 and CDR2 are SGHAT and FQNNGV. Trimming took 7 bases from V and 5 from J, leaving 20 bases between them. The CDR3 sequence is CASTTTDSLATGELFF. CDR3 bases: TGTGCCAGCACCACCACCGACAGCTTAGCTACCGGGGAGCTGTTTTTT.

This clone was found a few times. This chain joins TRBV6-4 and TRBJ2-2, with D unclear. The germline V gene encodes CDR1 MRHNA and CDR2 SNTAGT. The V end was cut by 3 bases, the J end by 0 bases, with 8 bases between. The CDR3 is made up of 15 amino acids. Written as DNA, the CDR3 is TGTGCCAGCAGTGAATTCAGCGCGAACACCGGGGAGCTGTTTTTT. It codes for CASSEFSANTGELFF.

J is TRBJ2-7 and V is TRBV23-1; D is possibly TRBD2 (5 bases). TRBV23-1 is noted as an ORF with a role that remains uncertain. The CDR3 contains 15 residues. V was shortened by 4 bases and J by 3 bases, with 16 bases between the two germline ends. This chain's CDR3 is CASSRTETRCYEQYF. The CDR3 DNA reads TGCGCCAGCAGTCGAACAGAAACTAGATGCTACGAGCAGTACTTC.